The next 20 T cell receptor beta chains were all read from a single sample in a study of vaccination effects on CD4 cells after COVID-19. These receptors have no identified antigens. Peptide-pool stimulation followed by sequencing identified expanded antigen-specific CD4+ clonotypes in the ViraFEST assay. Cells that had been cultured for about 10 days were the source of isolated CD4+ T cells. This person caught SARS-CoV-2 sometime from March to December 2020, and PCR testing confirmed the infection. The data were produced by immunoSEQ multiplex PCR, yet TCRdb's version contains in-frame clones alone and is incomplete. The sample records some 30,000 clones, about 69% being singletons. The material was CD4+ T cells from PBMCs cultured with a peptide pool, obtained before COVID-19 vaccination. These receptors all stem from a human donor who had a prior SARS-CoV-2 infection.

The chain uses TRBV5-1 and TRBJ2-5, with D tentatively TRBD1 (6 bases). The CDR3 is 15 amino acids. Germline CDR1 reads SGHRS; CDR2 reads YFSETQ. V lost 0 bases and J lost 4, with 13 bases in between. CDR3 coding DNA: TGCGCCAGCAGCTTGGAGGGGCAGGGGCTAGAGACCCAGTACTTC. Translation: CASSLEGQGLETQYF. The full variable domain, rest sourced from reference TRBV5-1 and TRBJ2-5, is KAGVTQTPRYLIKTRGQQVTLSCSPISGHRSVSWYQQTPGQGLQFLFEYFSETQRNKGNFPGRFSGRQFSNSRSEMNVSTLELGDSALYLCASSLEGQGLETQYFGPGTRLLVL.

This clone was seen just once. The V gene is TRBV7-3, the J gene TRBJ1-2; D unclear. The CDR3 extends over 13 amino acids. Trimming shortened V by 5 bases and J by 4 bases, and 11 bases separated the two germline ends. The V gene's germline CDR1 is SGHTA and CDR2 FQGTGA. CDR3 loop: CASSVGHGYGYTF. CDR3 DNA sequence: TGTGCCAGCAGCGTCGGGCACGGCTATGGCTACACCTTC.

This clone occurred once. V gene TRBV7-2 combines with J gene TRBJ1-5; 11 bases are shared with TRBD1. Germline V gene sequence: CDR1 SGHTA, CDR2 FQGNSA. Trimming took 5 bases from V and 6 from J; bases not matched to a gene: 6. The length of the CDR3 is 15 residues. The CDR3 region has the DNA TGTGCCAGCAGCGCCCGGACAGGGGGCTTTCAGCCCCAGCATTTT. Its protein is CASSARTGGFQPQHF.

DNA for the CDR3: TGCGCCAGCCGTCCCAGACAGGGGAACTATGGCTACACCTTC. It translates to CASRPRQGNYGYTF. The chain couples TRBV4-3 to TRBJ1-2, with 8 nucleotides matching TRBD1. This CDR3 has 14 residues. Germline V gene data show CDR1 as LGHNA and CDR2 as YSLEER. V lost 8 bases and J lost 2; bases outside the gene matches: 7.

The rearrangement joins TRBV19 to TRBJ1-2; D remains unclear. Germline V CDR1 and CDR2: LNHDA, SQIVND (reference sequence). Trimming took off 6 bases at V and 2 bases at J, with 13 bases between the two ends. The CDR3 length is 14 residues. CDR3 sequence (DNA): TGTGCCAGTAGACGGGTCCCGGGGAACTATGGCTACACCTTC. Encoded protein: CASRRVPGNYGYTF.

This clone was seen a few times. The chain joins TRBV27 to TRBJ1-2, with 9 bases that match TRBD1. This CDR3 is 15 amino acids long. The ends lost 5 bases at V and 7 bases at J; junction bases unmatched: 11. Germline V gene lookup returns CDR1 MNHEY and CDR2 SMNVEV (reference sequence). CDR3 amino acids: CASSRSQTGGLGYTF. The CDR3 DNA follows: TGTGCCAGCAGTCGGTCCCAAACAGGGGGCCTTGGCTACACCTTC.

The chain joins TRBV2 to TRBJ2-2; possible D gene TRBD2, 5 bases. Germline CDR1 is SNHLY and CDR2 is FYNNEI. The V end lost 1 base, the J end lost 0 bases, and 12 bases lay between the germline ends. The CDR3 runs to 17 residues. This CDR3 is CASSEGAGLSNTGELFF. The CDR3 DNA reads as TGTGCCAGCAGTGAAGGGGCGGGCCTATCGAACACCGGGGAGCTGTTTTTT.

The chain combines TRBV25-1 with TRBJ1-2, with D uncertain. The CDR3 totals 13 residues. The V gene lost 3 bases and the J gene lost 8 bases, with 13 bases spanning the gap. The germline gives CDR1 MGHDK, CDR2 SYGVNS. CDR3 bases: TGTGCCAGCAGTGAGCCAGGCCGGCAAGGCTACACCTTC. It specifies CASSEPGRQGYTF.

In DNA form, the CDR3 reads TGTGCCAGCAGTTACCCCGGGGACAGCACAGATACGCAGTATTTT. Translated, it gives CASSYPGDSTDTQYF. The chain uses TRBV6-2 or TRBV6-3 and TRBJ2-3, with D tentatively TRBD1 or TRBD2 (5 bases each). V was shortened by 2 bases and J by 0 bases, with 9 bases between the two germline ends. Germline loops: CDR1 MNHEY, CDR2 SVGEGT. The CDR3 runs to 15 residues.

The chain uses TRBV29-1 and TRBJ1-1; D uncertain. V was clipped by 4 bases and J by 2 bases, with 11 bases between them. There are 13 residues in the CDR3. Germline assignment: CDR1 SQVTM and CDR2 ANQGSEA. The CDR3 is CSVGPLFNTEAFF. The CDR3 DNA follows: TGCAGCGTTGGGCCTTTATTCAACACTGAAGCTTTCTTT.

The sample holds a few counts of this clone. As DNA, the CDR3 is TGCGCCAGCAGCGGAGAAACGAGGGGAGATACGCAGTATTTT. This translates into CASSGETRGDTQYF. The rearrangement joins TRBV5-1 to TRBJ2-3; D is possibly TRBD1 or TRBD2 (5 bases each). Germline CDR1 is SGHRS and CDR2 is YFSETQ. This CDR3 has 14 amino acids. V was pared by 4 bases and J by 5 bases, with 14 bases between.

The CDR3 DNA is TGTGCCAGCAGCTTTTCAGTGGCCGGGGAGCTGTTTTTT. This codes for CASSFSVAGELFF. The rearrangement links TRBV7-9 to TRBJ2-2; D not resolved. The CDR3 is 13 amino acids. V dropped 3 bases and J dropped 6 bases, with 8 bases sitting between them. Germline values: CDR1 SEHNR, CDR2 FQNEAQ (reference sequence).

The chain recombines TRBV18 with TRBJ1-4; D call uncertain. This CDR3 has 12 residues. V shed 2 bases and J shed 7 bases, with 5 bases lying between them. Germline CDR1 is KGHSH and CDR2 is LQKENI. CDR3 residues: CASSPGREKLFF. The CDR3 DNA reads TGTGCCAGCTCACCAGGGCGTGAAAAACTGTTTTTT.

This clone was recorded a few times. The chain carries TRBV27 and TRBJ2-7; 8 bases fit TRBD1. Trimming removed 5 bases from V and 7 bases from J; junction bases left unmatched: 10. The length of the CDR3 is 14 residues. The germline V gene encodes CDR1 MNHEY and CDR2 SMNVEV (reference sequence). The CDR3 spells CASSHAQGASEQYF. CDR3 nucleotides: TGTGCCAGCAGTCATGCCCAGGGGGCGAGTGAGCAGTACTTC.

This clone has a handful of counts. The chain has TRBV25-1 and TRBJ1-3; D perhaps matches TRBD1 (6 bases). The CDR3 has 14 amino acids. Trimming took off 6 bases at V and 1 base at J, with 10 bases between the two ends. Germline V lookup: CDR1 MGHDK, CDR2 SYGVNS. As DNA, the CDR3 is TGTGCCAGCAGAGACAGGTTATCTGGAAACACCATATATTTT. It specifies CASRDRLSGNTIYF. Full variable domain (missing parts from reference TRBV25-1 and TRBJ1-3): EADIYQTPRYLVIGTGKKITLECSQTMGHDKMYWYQQDPGMELHLIHYSYGVNSTEKGDLSSESTVSRIRTEHFPLTLESARPSHTSQYLCASRDRLSGNTIYFGEGSWLTVV.

Here the CDR3 reads CASSQGTDYTEAFF. The CDR3 DNA follows: TGTGCCAGCAGCCAAGGTACAGATTACACTGAAGCTTTCTTT. The chain combines TRBV3-1 (or the pseudogene TRBV3-2) with TRBJ1-1; D ambiguous. The CDR3 runs 14 residues. CDR1 and CDR2 from the germline V gene are LGHDT and YNNKEL (reference sequence). With 1 base removed from V and 3 bases from J, the gap between germline ends came to 9 bases.

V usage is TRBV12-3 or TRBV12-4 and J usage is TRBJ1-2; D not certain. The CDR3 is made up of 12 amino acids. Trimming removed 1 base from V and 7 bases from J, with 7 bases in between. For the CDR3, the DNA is TGTGCCAGCAGTTTAGGTAGTGGTGGCTACACCTTC. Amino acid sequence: CASSLGSGGYTF.

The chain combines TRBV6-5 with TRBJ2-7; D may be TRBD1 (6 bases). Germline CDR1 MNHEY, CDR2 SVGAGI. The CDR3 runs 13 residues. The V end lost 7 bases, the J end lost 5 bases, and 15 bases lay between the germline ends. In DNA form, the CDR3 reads TGTGCCAGCAATCCCAGGGGTGTGGACGAGCAGTACTTC. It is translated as CASNPRGVDEQYF.

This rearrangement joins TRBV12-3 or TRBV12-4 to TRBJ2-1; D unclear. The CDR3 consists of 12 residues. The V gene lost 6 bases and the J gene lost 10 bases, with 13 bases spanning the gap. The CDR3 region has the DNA TGTGCCAGCAGCCACGAACGTCGCGAGCAGTTCTTC. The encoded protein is CASSHERREQFF.

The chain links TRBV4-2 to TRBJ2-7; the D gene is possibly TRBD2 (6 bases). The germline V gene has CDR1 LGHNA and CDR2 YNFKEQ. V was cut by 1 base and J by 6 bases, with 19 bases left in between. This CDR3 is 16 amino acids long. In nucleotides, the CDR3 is TGTGCCAGCAGCCAAGGCGGGGCAGGGAATTCTGGCGAGCAGTACTTC. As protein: CASSQGGAGNSGEQYF.